Below are 2 T cell receptor beta chains sequenced from a single sample in a study of T cells in Graves' hyperthyroidism and ophthalmopathy. What was amplified from RNA transcripts were TCR beta CDR3 regions. The TCR CDR3 was amplified in a first-round RT-PCR using the HTBI primer set. From the multiplex PCR reads, TCRdb called clonotypes with MiXCR, one entry per CDR3 protein. The top ten hold approximately 50% of the sample, which has 200,000 to 250,000 distinct CDR3 sequences, roughly a sixth seen once. Source material: blood. The receptors shown here come from a man in his fifties with Graves' hyperthyroidism.

This clonotype was recorded many times. The chain couples TRBV30 to TRBJ2-3; 14 positions match TRBD2. The CDR3 consists of 17 residues. V shed 2 bases and J 3 bases; nucleotides not matched to a gene: 7. The germline gives CDR1 GTSNPN, CDR2 SVGIG (reference sequence). The DNA for the CDR3 is TGTGCCTGGAGTCTTCAGGGACTAGCGGGAGTAACAGATACGCAGTATTTT. It is translated as CAWSLQGLAGVTDTQYF.

This clonotype was seen repeatedly, ten times or more. The rearrangement joins TRBV20-1 to TRBJ1-6, with 7 nucleotides matching TRBD1. Germline values: CDR1 DFQATT, CDR2 SNEGSKA (reference sequence). The CDR3 runs 16 residues. V trimming: 2 bases; J trimming: 5 bases; junction bases outside the gene matches: 9. The CDR3 loop reads CSARPPGTVDNSPLHF. The CDR3 DNA sequence: TGCAGTGCTAGACCGCCTGGGACAGTCGATAATTCACCCCTCCACTTT.